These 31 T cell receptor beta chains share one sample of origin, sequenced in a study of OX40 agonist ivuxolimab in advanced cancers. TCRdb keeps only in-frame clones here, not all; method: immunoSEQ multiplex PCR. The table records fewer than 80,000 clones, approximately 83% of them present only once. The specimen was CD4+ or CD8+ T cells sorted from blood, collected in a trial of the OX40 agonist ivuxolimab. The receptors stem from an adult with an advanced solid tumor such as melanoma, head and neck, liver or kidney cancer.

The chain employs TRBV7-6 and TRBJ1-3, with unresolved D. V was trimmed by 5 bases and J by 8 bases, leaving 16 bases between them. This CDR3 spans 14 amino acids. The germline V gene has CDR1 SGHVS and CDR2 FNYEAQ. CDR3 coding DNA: TGTGCCAGCAGCCCAGGACTGTTAGGTGACACCATATATTTT. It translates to CASSPGLLGDTIYF.

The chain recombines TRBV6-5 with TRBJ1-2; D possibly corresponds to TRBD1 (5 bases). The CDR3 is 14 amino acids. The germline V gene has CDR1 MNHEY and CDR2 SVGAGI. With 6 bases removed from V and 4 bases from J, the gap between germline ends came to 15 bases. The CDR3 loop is CASSAQQDPYGYTF. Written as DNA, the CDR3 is TGTGCCAGCAGCGCGCAACAGGACCCCTATGGCTACACCTTC.

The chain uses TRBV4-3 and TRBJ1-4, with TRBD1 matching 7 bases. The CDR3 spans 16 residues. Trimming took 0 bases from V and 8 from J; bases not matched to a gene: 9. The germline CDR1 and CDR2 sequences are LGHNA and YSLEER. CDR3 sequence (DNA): TGCGCCAGCAGCCAAGATAGTAGAGGACAGGACGAAAAACTGTTTTTT. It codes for CASSQDSRGQDEKLFF.

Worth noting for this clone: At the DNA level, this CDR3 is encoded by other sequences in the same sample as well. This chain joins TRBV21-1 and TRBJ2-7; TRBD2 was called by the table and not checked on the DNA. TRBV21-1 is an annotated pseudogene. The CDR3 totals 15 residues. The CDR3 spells CASKQRTSGDYEQYF. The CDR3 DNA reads TGTGCCAGCAAACAAAGGACTAGCGGGGATTACGAGCAGTACTTC.

For the CDR3, the DNA is TGTGCCAGCACAAAGGGGCTCACTGAAGCTTTCTTT. It encodes CASTKGLTEAFF. The rearrangement links TRBV19 to TRBJ1-1, with D possibly being TRBD1 (5 bases). The germline V and J ends were trimmed by 9 bases and 4 bases, with 12 bases remaining between them. Looked up from germline, CDR1 is LNHDA and CDR2 is SQIVND (reference sequence). The CDR3 spans 12 residues.

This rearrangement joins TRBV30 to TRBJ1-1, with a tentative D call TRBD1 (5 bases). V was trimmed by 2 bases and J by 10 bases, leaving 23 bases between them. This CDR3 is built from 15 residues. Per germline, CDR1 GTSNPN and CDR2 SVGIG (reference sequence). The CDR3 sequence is CAWSLPQGEGFGAFF. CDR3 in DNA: TGTGCCTGGAGTCTCCCGCAGGGCGAAGGGTTCGGAGCTTTCTTT.

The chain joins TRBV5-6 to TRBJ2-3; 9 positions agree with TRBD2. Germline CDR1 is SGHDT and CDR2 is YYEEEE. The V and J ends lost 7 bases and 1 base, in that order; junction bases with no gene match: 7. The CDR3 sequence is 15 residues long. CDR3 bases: TGTGCCAGCGGGAGGGTAGCGGGGGGCACAGATACGCAGTATTTT. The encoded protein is CASGRVAGGTDTQYF.

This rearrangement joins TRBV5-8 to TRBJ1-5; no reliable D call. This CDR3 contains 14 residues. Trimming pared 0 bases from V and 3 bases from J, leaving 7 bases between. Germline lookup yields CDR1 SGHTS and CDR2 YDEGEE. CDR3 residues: CASSLAAFNQPQHF. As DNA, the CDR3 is TGTGCCAGCAGCTTGGCCGCTTTCAATCAGCCCCAGCATTTT.

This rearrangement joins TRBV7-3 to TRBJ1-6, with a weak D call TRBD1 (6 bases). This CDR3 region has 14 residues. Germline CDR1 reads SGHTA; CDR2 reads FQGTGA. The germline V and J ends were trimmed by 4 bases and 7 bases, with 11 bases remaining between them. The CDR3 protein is CASSSTGLNSPLHF. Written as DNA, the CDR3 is TGTGCCAGCAGCTCGACAGGTTTAAATTCACCCCTCCACTTT.

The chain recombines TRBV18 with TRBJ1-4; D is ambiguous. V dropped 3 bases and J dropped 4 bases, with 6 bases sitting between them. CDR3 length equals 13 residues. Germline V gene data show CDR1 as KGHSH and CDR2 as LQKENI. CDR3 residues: CASSPMGNEKLFF. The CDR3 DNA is TGTGCCAGCTCACCGATGGGTAATGAAAAACTGTTTTTT.

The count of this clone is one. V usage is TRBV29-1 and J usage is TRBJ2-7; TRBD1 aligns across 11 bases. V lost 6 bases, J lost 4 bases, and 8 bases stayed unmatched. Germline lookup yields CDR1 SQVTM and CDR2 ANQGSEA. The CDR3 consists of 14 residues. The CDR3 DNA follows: TGCAGCGTGATTCCCGGGACAGGGGGTTACGAGCAGTACTTC. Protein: CSVIPGTGGYEQYF.

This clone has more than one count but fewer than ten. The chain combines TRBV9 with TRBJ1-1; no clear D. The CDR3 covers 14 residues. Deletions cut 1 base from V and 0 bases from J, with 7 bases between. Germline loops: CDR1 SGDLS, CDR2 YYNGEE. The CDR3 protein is CASSVSQMNTEAFF. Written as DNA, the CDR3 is TGTGCCAGCAGCGTATCCCAGATGAACACTGAAGCTTTCTTT.

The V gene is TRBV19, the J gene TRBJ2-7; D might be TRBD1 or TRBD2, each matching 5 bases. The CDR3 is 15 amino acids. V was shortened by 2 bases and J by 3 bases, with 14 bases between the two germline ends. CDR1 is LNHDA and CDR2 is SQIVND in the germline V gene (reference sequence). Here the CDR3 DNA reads TGTGCCAGTAGTATAAGGGACCGGCAGGGCTACGAGCAGTACTTC. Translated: CASSIRDRQGYEQYF.

CDR3 amino acids: CASSPFDAATGNTIYF. CDR3 in DNA: TGTGCCAGCAGCCCGTTCGATGCAGCCACTGGAAACACCATATATTTT. The chain couples TRBV7-9 to TRBJ1-3; D remains unclear. Germline values: CDR1 SEHNR, CDR2 FQNEAQ (reference sequence). The CDR3 sequence is 16 residues long. Between the trimmed V and J ends, which lost 5 bases and 2 bases, there was a span of 16 bases.

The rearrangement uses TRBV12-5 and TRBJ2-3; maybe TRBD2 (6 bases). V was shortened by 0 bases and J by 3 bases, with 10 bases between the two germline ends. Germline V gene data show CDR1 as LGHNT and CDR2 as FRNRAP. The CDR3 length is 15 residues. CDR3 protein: CASGLVPSGTDTQYF. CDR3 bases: TGTGCTAGTGGTTTGGTACCCAGCGGGACAGATACGCAGTATTTT. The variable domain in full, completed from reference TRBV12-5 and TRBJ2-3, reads DARVTQTPRHKVTEMGQEVTMRCQPILGHNTVFWYRQTMMQGLELLAYFRNRAPLDDSGMPKDRFSAEMPDATLATLKIQPSEPRDSAVYFCASGLVPSGTDTQYFGPGTRLTVL.

The CDR3 here is CASSQGLPGFPETQYF. CDR3 nucleotides: TGTGCCAGCAGCCAAGGACTACCGGGCTTCCCAGAGACCCAGTACTTC. This rearrangement joins TRBV4-2 to TRBJ2-5; weak D call: TRBD2 (5 bases). In germline, CDR1 is LGHNA, CDR2 YNFKEQ. The CDR3 is made up of 16 amino acids. Trimming left V 1 base short and J 4 bases short, with 16 bases between.

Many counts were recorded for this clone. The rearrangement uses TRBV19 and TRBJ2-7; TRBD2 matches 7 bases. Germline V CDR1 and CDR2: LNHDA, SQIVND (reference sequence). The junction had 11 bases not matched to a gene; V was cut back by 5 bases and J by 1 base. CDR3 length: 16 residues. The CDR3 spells CASSAGWGGNSYEQYF. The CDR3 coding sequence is TGTGCCAGTAGTGCTGGATGGGGGGGAAATTCCTACGAGCAGTACTTC.

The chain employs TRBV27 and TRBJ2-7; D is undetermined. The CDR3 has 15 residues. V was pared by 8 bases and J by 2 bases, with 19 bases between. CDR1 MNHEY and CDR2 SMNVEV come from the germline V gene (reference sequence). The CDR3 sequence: CASRLFLDGAYEQYF. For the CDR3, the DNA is TGTGCCAGCCGCCTCTTTCTAGACGGAGCCTACGAGCAGTACTTC.

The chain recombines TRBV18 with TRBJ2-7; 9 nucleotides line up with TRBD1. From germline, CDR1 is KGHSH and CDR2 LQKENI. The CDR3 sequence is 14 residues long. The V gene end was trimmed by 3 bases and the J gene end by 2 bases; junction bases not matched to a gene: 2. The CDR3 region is CASSPGQGTYEQYF. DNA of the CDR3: TGTGCCAGCTCACCGGGACAGGGAACCTACGAGCAGTACTTC.

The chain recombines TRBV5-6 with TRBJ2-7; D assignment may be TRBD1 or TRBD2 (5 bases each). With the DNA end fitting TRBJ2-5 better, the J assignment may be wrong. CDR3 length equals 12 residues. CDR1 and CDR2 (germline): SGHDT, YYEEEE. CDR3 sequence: CASSFGAETQYF. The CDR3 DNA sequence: TGTGCCAGCAGCTTCGGGGCGGAGACCCAGTACTTC.

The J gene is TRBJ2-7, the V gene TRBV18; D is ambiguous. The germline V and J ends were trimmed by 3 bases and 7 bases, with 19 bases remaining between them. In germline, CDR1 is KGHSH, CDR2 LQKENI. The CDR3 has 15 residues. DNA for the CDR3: TGTGCCAGCTCACCTGGCGAGGCGTTCGGCCAGGAGCAGTACTTC. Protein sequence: CASSPGEAFGQEQYF.

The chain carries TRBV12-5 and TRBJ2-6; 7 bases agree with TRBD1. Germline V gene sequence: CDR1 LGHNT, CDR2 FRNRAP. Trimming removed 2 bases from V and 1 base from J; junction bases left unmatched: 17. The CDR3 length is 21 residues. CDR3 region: CASGLSPPTGPNLSGANVLTF. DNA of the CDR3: TGTGCTAGTGGTTTGAGCCCTCCGACAGGGCCAAACCTTTCTGGGGCCAACGTCCTGACTTTC.

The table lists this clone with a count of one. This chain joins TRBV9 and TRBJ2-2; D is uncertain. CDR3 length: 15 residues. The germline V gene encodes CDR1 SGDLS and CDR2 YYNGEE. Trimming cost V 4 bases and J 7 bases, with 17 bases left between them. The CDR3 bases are TGTGCCAGCAGCTCCTCCCGGGCAGCCCGCGGGGAGCTGTTTTTT. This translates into CASSSSRAARGELFF.

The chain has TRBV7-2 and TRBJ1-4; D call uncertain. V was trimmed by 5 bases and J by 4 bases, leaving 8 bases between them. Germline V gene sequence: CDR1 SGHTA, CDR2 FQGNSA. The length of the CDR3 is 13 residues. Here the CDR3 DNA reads TGTGCCAGCAGCCCCTATGGTAATGAAAAACTGTTTTTT. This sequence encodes CASSPYGNEKLFF.

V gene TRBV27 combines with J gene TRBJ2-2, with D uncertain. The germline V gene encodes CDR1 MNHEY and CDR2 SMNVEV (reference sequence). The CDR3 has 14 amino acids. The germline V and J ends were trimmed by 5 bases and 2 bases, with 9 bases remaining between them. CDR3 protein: CASSLTVNTGELFF. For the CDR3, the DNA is TGTGCCAGCAGTCTAACAGTTAACACCGGGGAGCTGTTTTTT.

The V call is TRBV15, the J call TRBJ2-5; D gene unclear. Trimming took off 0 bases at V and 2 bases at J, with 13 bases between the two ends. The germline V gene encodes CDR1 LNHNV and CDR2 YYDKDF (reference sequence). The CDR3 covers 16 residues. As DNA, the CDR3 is TGTGCCACCAGCAGAGATTTTTCAGGATTTCAAGAGACCCAGTACTTC. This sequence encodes CATSRDFSGFQETQYF.

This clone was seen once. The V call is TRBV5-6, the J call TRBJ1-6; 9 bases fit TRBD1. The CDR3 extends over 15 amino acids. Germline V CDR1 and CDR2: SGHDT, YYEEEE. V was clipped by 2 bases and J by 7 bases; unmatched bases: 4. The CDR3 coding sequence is TGTGCCAGCAGCTTCCAAGGACAGGGGAATTCACCCCTCCACTTT. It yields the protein CASSFQGQGNSPLHF.

CDR3 nucleotides: TGTGCCAGCAGTTACGTCGGCGGCTACGAGCAGTACTTC. Translation: CASSYVGGYEQYF. V is TRBV6-6 and J is TRBJ2-7; no definite D call. Trimming left V 2 bases short and J 3 bases short, with 8 bases between. The germline CDR1 and CDR2 sequences are MNHNY and SVGAGI (reference sequence). The CDR3 has 13 residues.

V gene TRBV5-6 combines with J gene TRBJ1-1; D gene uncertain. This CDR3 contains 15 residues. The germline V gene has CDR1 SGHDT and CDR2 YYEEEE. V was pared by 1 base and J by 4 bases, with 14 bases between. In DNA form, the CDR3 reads TGTGCCAGCAGCTTGATTGCGGCGTCGCTCACTGAAGCTTTCTTT. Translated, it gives CASSLIAASLTEAFF.

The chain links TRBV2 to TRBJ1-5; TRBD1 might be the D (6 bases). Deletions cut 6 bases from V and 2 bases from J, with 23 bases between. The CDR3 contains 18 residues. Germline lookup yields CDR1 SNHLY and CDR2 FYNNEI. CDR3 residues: CASSSKEGDPRGNQPQHF. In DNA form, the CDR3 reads TGTGCCAGCAGCTCTAAGGAGGGGGATCCTAGGGGCAATCAGCCCCAGCATTTT.

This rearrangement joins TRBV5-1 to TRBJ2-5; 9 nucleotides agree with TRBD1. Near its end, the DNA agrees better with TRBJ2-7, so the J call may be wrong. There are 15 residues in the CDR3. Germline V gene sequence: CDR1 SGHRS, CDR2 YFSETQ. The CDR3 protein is CASRSRTGETYEQYF. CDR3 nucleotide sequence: TGCGCCAGCCGGAGCCGGACAGGGGAGACCTACGAGCAGTACTTC.